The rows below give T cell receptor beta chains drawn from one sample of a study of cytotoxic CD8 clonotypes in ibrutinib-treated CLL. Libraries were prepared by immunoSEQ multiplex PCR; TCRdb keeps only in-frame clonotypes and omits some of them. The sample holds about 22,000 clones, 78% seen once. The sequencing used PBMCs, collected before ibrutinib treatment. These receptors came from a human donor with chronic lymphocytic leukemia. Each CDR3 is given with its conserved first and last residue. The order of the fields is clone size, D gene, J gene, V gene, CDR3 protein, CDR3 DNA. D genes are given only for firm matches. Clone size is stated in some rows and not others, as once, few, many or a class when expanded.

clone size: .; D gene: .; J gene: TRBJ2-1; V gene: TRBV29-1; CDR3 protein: CSVLGGDSYNEQFF; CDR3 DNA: TGCAGCGTTCTTGGCGGGGACTCCTACAATGAGCAGTTCTTC
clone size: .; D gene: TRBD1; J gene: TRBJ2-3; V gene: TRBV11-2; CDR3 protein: CASSLDMRQGGSTDTQYF; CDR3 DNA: TGTGCCAGCAGCTTAGATATGCGACAGGGCGGGAGCACAGATACGCAGTATTTT
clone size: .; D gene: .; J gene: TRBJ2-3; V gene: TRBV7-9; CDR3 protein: CASSLAGVTDTQYF; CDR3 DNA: TGTGCCAGCAGCTTAGCGGGAGTCACAGATACGCAGTATTTT
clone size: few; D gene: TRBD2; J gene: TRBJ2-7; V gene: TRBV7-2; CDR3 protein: CASSSLAGGGEQYF; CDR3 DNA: TGTGCCAGCAGCTCCCTAGCGGGAGGAGGCGAGCAGTACTTC
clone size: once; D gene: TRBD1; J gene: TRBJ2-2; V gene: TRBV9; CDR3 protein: CASSGGQGATGELFF; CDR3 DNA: TGTGCCAGCAGTGGTGGACAGGGGGCAACCGGGGAGCTGTTTTTT
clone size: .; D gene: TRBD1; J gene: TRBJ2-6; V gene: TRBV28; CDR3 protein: CASSTGGSGANVLTF; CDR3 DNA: TGTGCCAGCAGTACAGGGGGCTCTGGGGCCAACGTCCTGACTTTC
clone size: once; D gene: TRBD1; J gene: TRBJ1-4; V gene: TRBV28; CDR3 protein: CASRLDRGFANEKLFF; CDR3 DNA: TGTGCCAGCAGACTCGACAGGGGGTTCGCTAATGAAAAACTGTTTTTT
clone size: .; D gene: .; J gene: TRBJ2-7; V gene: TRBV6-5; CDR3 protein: CASSYSRGGLYEQYF; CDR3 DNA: TGTGCCAGCAGTTACTCTCGAGGAGGGCTCTACGAGCAGTACTTC
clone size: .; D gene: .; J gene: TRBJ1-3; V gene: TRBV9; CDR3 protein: CASSVASSAVSGNTIYF; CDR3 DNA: TGTGCCAGCAGCGTAGCGTCCAGCGCTGTCTCTGGAAACACCATATATTTT
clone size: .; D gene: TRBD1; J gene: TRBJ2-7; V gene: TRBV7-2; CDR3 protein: CASSKQGTGDYEQYF; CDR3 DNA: TGTGCCAGCAGCAAACAAGGGACAGGGGACTACGAGCAGTACTTC
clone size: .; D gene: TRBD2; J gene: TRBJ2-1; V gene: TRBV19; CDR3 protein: CASTQTSGRANEQFF; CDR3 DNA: TGTGCCAGTACCCAGACTAGCGGGAGGGCCAATGAGCAGTTCTTC
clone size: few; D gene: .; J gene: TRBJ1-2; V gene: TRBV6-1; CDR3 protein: CARLTEEGYTF; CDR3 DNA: TGTGCCAGGCTGACAGAAGAAGGCTACACCTTC